This T cell receptor (beta chain) was identified during a study of T cells in Graves' hyperthyroidism and ophthalmopathy. The source material, RNA transcripts, was used to amplify TCR beta CDR3 regions. The HTBI primer set was used in a first-round RT-PCR of the TCR CDR3. One entry per CDR3 protein, called by TCRdb with MiXCR from the multiplex PCR reads. Altogether about 250,000 distinct CDR3 sequences are present, roughly 22% being singletons, with the ten largest covering approximately 60%. This clonotype was counted many times. Ophthalmopathy patients showed a Clinical Activity Score of at least 3, NOSPECS grade of at least 4 and duration under 3 months. The TCR comes from a man aged 30 to 39 with Graves' ophthalmopathy. Sequencing was done on a sample of blood.

CDR3 DNA: TGTGCCAGCAGCCCCGGGAGAACGGGGACGCAGTATTTT. Encoded protein: CASSPGRTGTQYF. The chain links TRBV3-1 to TRBJ2-3; possible D gene TRBD2, 6 bases. This CDR3 contains 13 residues. In germline, CDR1 is LGHDT, CDR2 YNNKEL (reference sequence). The V end lost 4 bases, the J end lost 9 bases, and 14 bases lay between the germline ends.